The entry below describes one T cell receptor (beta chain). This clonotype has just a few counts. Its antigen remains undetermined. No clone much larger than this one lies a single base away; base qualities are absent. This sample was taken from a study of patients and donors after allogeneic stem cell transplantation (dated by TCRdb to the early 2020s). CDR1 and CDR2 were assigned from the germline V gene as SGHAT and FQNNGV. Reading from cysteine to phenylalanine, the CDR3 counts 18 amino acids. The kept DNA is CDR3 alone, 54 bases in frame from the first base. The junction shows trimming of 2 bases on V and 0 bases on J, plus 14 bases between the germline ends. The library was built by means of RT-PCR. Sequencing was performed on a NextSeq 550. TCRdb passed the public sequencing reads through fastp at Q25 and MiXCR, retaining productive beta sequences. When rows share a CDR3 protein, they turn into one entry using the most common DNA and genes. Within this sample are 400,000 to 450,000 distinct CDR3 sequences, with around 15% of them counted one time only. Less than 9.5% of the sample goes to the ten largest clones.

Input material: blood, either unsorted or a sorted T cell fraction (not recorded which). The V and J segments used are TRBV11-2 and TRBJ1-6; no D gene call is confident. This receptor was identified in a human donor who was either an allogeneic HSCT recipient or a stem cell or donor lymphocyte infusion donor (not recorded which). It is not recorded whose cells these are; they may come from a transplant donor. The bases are TGTGCCAGCAGCTTATTTCGAGGGATGAGCTCCTATAATTCACCCCTCCACTTT. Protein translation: CASSLFRGMSSYNSPLHF.